In this sample, the clone carrying this TCR beta chain turned up a few times. Its target is unknown. The data derive from a study of T cell repertoires in cytomegalovirus infection. Looking at the study overall: Evidence of both CMV infection and a matching HLA type came from public TCR beta signatures. Points from the study as a whole: Ex vivo, HLA-C-restricted CMV-specific TCR beta clonotypes prevailed over the rest of the response. CMV carriers with the relevant HLA were identified by cumulative public TCR beta family frequency.

A single record per CDR3 protein comes from TCRdb applying MiXCR to the reads. The sample contains about 740,000 distinct CDR3 sequences, less than 40% of which appear only once. This CDR3 contains 14 residues. Germline V gives CDR1 SGHAT, CDR2 FQNNGV. After removal of 4 bases from V and 13 bases from J, the junction contained 14 bases not matched to a gene. The clonotype comes from a human donor in good health (CMV status not recorded). Some clones in this sample may be carry-over from other donors' samples. Sequenced sample: PBMCs. The chain joins TRBV11-2 to TRBJ1-2, with 8 bases lining up with TRBD1. The CDR3 region has the DNA TGTGCCAGCAGCTCACCGATGGACAGGGTGTATCGCACCTTC. This codes for CASSSPMDRVYRTF. The whole variable domain, filled in from reference TRBV11-2 and TRBJ1-2, reads EAGVAQSPRYKIIEKRQSVAFWCNPISGHATLYWYQQILGQGPKLLIQFQNNGVVDDSQLPKDRFSAERLKGVDSTLKIQPAKLEDSAVYLCASSSPMDRVYRTFGSGTRLTVV.